This record looks at one T cell receptor (beta chain) sequence and its context. Its antigen is not known. Treatment given: some 20 received Ad26.COV2.S at low or high dose, single or two shots; 5 received placebo; per-sample allocation not given. Specimen acquisition occurred on day 63 following the initial vaccine or placebo injection. Wuhan-strain SARS-CoV-2 spike was expressed by the Ad26 vector that made up the vaccine. The sample belongs to a study of Ad26.COV2.S vaccination and SARS-CoV-2 variants. Study context: Intramuscular Ad26.COV2.S doses were given once or twice, 56 days apart. Findings and limits, study-wide: An underestimation of total T cell responses may have resulted from the TCR breadth and depth analyses.

The germline CDR1 and CDR2 sequences are LGHDT and YNNKEL (reference sequence). Trimming shortened V by 1 base and J by 2 bases, and 17 bases separated the two germline ends. The CDR3 is made up of 17 amino acids. Here immunoSEQ multiplex PCR was the method, and the copy in TCRdb shows in-frame clones only, minus some. This sample carries some 330,000 clones, almost 90% of them seen once, and the ten largest clones take over 5%. V is TRBV3-1 (or the pseudogene TRBV3-2) and J is TRBJ1-2, with a tentative D call TRBD1 (5 bases). This TCR derives from a person between 18 and 65 years old who received the Ad26.COV2.S COVID-19 vaccine or a placebo. The sequences come from peripheral blood, collected in a trial of Ad26.COV2.S vaccine versus placebo. The CDR3 reads CASSQVLGGDWNYGYTF. In DNA, the CDR3 is TGTGCCAGCAGCCAAGTTTTGGGAGGGGATTGGAACTATGGCTACACCTTC.